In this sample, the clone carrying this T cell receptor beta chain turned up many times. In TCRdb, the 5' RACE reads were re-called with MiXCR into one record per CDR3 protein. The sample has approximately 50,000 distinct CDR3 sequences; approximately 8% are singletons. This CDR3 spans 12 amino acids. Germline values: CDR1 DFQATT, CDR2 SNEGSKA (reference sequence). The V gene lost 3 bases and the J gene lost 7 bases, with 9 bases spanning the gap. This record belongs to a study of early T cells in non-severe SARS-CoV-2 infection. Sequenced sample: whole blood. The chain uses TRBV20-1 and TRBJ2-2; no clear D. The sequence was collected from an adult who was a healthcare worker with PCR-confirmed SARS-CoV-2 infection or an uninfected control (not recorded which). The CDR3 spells CSARAVNGELFF. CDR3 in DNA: TGCAGTGCTAGGGCAGTTAACGGGGAGCTGTTTTTT.